This T cell receptor (beta chain) was sequenced during a study of shared clonotypes between healthy human individuals. TCRdb's copy holds only in-frame clones and misses some; the assay was immunoSEQ multiplex PCR. The data contain almost 700,000 clones, roughly nine tenths of them singletons. This clone was seen once. Naive-designated CD8 cells lacked CD45RO, were positively enriched for CCR7, and omitted terminally differentiated effector memory CD45RA+ cells. Free of recent acute infections or vaccinations, the donors were healthy HIV-negative adults. V gave up 5 bases and J gave up 9 bases; unmatched junction bases: 10. CDR3 length equals 16 residues. Germline values: CDR1 ENHRY, CDR2 SYGVKD.

Sequencing used naive CD8+ T cells sorted from blood. This TCR was recovered from a man in his thirties or forties in good health. The rearrangement links TRBV10-3 to TRBJ2-1; 13 bases align to TRBD2. The CDR3 sequence: CAISTGTSGNWGEQFF. In DNA form, the CDR3 reads TGTGCCATCAGTACCGGGACTAGCGGGAACTGGGGTGAGCAGTTCTTC.